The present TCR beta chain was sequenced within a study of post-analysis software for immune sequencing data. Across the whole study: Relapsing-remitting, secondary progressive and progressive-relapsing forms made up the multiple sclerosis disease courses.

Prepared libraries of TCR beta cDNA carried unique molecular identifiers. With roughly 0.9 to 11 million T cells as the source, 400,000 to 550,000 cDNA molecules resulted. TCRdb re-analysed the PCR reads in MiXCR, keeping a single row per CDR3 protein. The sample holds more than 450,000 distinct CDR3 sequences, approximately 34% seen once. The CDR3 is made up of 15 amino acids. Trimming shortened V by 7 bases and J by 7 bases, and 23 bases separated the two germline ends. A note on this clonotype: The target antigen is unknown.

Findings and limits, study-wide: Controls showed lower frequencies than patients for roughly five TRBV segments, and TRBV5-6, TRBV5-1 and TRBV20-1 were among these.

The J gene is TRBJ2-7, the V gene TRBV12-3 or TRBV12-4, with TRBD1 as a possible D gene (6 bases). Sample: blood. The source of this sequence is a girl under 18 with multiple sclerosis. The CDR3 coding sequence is TGTGCCAGCAAAACAACAGGGAGCCGATACAATGAGCAGTACTTC. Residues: CASKTTGSRYNEQYF.